This TCR beta chain derives from a study of blood T cell repertoires in COVID-19. Study overall: COVID-19 samples from acute and convalescent phases originated in the United States, Italy and Spain. T cells, B-cell-depleted T cells, or PBMCs supplied cDNA or gDNA.

V lost 5 bases to trimming and J lost 2 bases; unmatched junction nucleotides: 6. The CDR3 length is 14 residues. In germline, CDR1 is SGHAT, CDR2 FQNNGV. The authors' processing: Estimation of nucleated cell counts was performed using reference gene primer amplification. Measured with immunoSEQ multiplex PCR; TCRdb has only the in-frame clones, and not every one. V and J calls and clone size are as listed in that table; D and trimming were resolved from the DNA. The sample lists about 440,000 clones; around nine tenths were seen once. The source material was peripheral blood. The clonotype comes from a woman aged 25 to 39 with acute or convalescent COVID-19. This rearrangement joins TRBV11-2 to TRBJ2-7, with 7 positions matching TRBD1. CDR3 bases: TGTGCCAGCAGCCTCCACAGGGGTACCTACGAGCAGTACTTC. This codes for CASSLHRGTYEQYF.